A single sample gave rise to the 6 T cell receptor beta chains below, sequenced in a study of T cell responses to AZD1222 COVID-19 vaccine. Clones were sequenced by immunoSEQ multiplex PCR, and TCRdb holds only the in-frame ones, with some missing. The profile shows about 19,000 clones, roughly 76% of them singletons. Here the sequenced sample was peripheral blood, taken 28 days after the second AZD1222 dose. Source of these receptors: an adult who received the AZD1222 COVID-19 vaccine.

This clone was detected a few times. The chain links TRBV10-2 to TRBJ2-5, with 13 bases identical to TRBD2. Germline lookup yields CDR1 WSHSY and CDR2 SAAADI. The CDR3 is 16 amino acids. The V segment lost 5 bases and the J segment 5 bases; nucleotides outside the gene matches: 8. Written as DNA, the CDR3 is TGCGCCAGCAGTTACCCACTAGCGGGGGGGCGGGAGACCCAGTACTTC. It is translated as CASSYPLAGGRETQYF.

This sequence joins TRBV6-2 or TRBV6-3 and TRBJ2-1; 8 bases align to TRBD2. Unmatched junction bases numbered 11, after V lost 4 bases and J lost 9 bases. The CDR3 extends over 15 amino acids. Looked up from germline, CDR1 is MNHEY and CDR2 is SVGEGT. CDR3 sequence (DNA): TGTGCCAGCAGTTTCCCCGAAGCGGGAGTATCTGAGCAGTTCTTC. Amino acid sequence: CASSFPEAGVSEQFF.

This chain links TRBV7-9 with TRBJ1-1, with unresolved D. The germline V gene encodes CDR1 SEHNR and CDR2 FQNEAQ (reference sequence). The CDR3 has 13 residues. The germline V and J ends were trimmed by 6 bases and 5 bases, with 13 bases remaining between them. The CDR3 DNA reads TGTGCCAGCAGGGCCGGAGGAAGGACTGAAGCTTTCTTT. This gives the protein CASRAGGRTEAFF.

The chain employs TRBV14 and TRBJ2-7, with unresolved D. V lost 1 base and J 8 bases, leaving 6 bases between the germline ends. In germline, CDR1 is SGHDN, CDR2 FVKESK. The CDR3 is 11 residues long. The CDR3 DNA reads TGTGCCAGCAGCCAAGGCGGAAAGCAGTACTTC. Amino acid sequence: CASSQGGKQYF.

The CDR3 DNA reads as TGTGCCAGCAGTTGGGACAGGGCGAACACTGAAGCTTTCTTT. Its translation: CASSWDRANTEAFF. V usage is TRBV6-5 and J usage is TRBJ1-1; TRBD1 agrees at 9 bases. In germline, CDR1 is MNHEY, CDR2 SVGAGI. This CDR3 region has 14 residues. V lost 4 bases and J lost 1; bases outside the gene matches: 1.

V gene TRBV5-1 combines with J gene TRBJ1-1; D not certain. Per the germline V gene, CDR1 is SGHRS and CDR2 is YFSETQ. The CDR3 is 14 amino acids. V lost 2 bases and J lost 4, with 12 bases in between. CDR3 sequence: CASSFSGEGTEAFF. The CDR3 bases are TGCGCCAGCAGCTTCTCGGGAGAGGGCACTGAAGCTTTCTTT. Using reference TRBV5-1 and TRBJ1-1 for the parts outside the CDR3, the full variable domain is KAGVTQTPRYLIKTRGQQVTLSCSPISGHRSVSWYQQTPGQGLQFLFEYFSETQRNKGNFPGRFSGRQFSNSRSEMNVSTLELGDSALYLCASSFSGEGTEAFFGQGTRLTVV.